This is a list of T cell receptor beta chains from one sample in a study of T cells in lung cancer brain metastases. Profiling relied on immunoSEQ multiplex PCR, and the TCRdb table lists in-frame clones only, not all of them. The table lists 3,500 or so clones, about 86% of them singletons. Sequencing was performed on tumor tissue from the primary lung tumor. The source is a man aged 55 to 70 with non-small cell lung cancer. CDR3s include the opening cysteine and the closing phenylalanine or tryptophan. A D gene is named only where the DNA matches it firmly. Clone size is shown for a subset of rows, as once, few, many or a class of expanded clone.

j_call d_call clone_size v_call cdr3_aa cdr3_nt
TRBJ1-2 NA NA TRBV7-9 CASSLLQADYGYTF TGTGCCAGCAGCTTGTTGCAGGCAGACTATGGCTACACCTTC
TRBJ2-7 NA NA TRBV6-1 CASSELYEQYF TGTGCCAGCAGTGAACTATACGAGCAGTACTTC
TRBJ1-1 NA NA TRBV2 CASSVVGELGEAFF TGTGCCAGCAGTGTAGTGGGGGAGCTAGGTGAAGCTTTCTTT
TRBJ2-1 TRBD2 NA TRBV11-2 CASSLAPVRGAVDEQFF TGTGCCAGCAGCTTGGCCCCCGTGCGGGGGGCCGTGGATGAGCAGTTCTTC
TRBJ1-4 NA NA TRBV5-1 CASSLAGTTNEKLFF TGCGCCAGCAGCTTGGCCGGGACAACTAATGAAAAACTGTTTTTT
TRBJ2-6 NA NA TRBV6-6 CASIDGSGANVLTF TGTGCCAGCATAGATGGCTCTGGGGCCAACGTCCTGACTTTC
TRBJ2-1 NA NA TRBV5-4 CASTPTGTGYNEQFF TGTGCCAGCACCCCGACCGGGACCGGGTACAATGAGCAGTTCTTC
TRBJ1-1 TRBD1 NA TRBV4-1 CASSRFRGPGEAFF TGCGCCAGCAGCCGTTTCAGGGGGCCGGGTGAAGCTTTCTTT
TRBJ1-1 NA NA TRBV7-8 CASSLGISRNTEAFF TGTGCCAGCAGCTTAGGCATTTCTAGGAACACTGAAGCTTTCTTT
TRBJ1-1 NA NA TRBV5-1 CASSPKGRRADTEAFF TGCGCCAGCAGCCCTAAGGGGCGCAGGGCGGACACTGAAGCTTTCTTT
TRBJ1-1 NA NA TRBV2 CAIAQGGGTEAFF TGTGCCATCGCACAGGGTGGGGGCACTGAAGCTTTCTTT
TRBJ2-3 NA NA TRBV2 CASSELYTDTQYF TGTGCCAGCAGTGAATTATACACAGATACGCAGTATTTT
TRBJ2-7 TRBD2 once TRBV5-1 CASSSTSGSYEQYF TGCGCCAGCAGCTCTACTAGCGGGAGCTACGAGCAGTACTTC
TRBJ2-1 TRBD1 NA TRBV6-5 CASGYPGTGVYNEQFF TGTGCCAGCGGTTATCCCGGGACAGGGGTTTACAATGAGCAGTTCTTC
TRBJ2-6 NA once TRBV6-6 CASSYNPGAGANVLTF TGTGCCAGCAGTTACAATCCGGGTGCTGGGGCCAACGTCCTGACTTTC
TRBJ1-1 NA NA TRBV5-1 CASSLDVRGTEAFF TGCGCCAGCAGCTTGGACGTCCGAGGGACTGAAGCTTTCTTT
TRBJ2-3 NA NA TRBV5-1 CASSLERGTDTQYF TGCGCCAGCAGCTTGGAACGGGGCACAGATACACAGTATTTT
TRBJ2-3 TRBD2 NA TRBV5-1 CASSGTSGPSGDTQYF TGCGCCAGCAGCGGGACTAGCGGTCCTTCTGGAGATACGCAGTATTTT
TRBJ2-7 TRBD1 NA TRBV4-1 CASSQEDRGVYEQYF TGCGCCAGCAGCCAAGAGGACAGGGGAGTCTACGAGCAGTACTTC
TRBJ1-1 TRBD1 NA TRBV29-1 CSVDGQGGTEAFF TGCAGCGTTGACGGACAGGGGGGCACTGAAGCTTTCTTT
TRBJ2-3 TRBD1 NA TRBV19 CASSIRGQGGTDTQYF TGTGCCAGTAGTATACGGGGACAGGGAGGCACAGATACGCAGTATTTT
TRBJ1-2 NA NA TRBV6-5 CASSYSPWNYGYTF TGTGCCAGCAGTTACTCGCCATGGAACTATGGCTACACCTTC
TRBJ2-5 TRBD1 NA TRBV9 CASSPSPGTGIQETQYF TGTGCCAGCAGCCCCAGTCCCGGGACAGGGATCCAAGAGACCCAGTACTTC
TRBJ2-3 TRBD1 NA TRBV7-2 CASSLVTGDTQYF TGTGCCAGCAGCTTAGTGACAGGGGATACGCAGTATTTT
TRBJ1-2 NA NA TRBV19 CASSIEDRYGYTF TGTGCCAGTAGTATAGAGGACCGCTATGGCTACACCTTC
TRBJ2-2 TRBD1 NA TRBV5-1 CASSDRDRGLDGELFF TGCGCCAGCAGCGACCGGGACAGGGGGCTTGACGGGGAGCTGTTTTTT
TRBJ1-6 TRBD1 NA TRBV4-1 CASSQDLGQTLNSPLHF TGCGCCAGCAGCCAAGACCTGGGACAGACCCTGAATTCACCCCTCCACTTT
TRBJ1-2 NA NA TRBV7-9 CASSLEQGFIYGYTF TGTGCCAGCAGCTTAGAACAGGGCTTTATTTATGGCTACACCTTC
TRBJ1-1 NA NA TRBV6-4 CASSDSGTTEAFF TGTGCCAGCAGTGATTCTGGGACCACTGAAGCTTTCTTT
TRBJ2-2 TRBD2 once TRBV5-1 CASSLEGASGRSGELFF TGCGCCAGCAGCTTGGAGGGAGCTAGCGGGAGATCCGGGGAGCTGTTTTTT
TRBJ1-1 TRBD1 NA TRBV5-1 CASSSGDRAGAEAFF TGCGCCAGCAGCTCGGGGGACAGGGCCGGGGCTGAAGCTTTCTTT
TRBJ1-2 NA once TRBV4-1 CASSQEQKNNYGYTF TGCGCCAGCAGCCAAGAACAGAAGAATAACTATGGCTACACCTTC
TRBJ2-6 NA NA TRBV6-1 CASSESAEQSRANVLTF TGTGCCAGCAGTGAAAGCGCGGAACAAAGTCGGGCCAACGTCCTGACTTTC
TRBJ2-3 TRBD2 NA TRBV27 CASSFGGATDTQYF TGTGCCAGCAGTTTCGGGGGGGCGACAGATACGCAGTATTTT
TRBJ2-6 NA NA TRBV30 CAWRPSGANVLTF TGTGCCTGGAGGCCCTCTGGGGCCAACGTCCTGACTTTC
TRBJ1-2 NA NA TRBV2 CASKRTADGYTF TGTGCCAGCAAGAGGACAGCGGATGGCTACACCTTC
TRBJ1-4 NA NA TRBV4-1 CASSQAVGSNEKLFF TGCGCCAGCAGCCAAGCTGTAGGCTCTAATGAAAAACTGTTTTTT
TRBJ2-3 NA NA TRBV4-2 CASSQAEGSTDTQYF TGTGCCAGCAGCCAAGCGGAGGGGAGCACAGATACGCAGTATTTT
TRBJ2-3 TRBD2 NA TRBV11-3 CASSRTLAGGTDTQYF TGTGCCAGCAGCCGGACACTAGCGGGAGGCACAGATACGCAGTATTTT
TRBJ1-2 NA NA TRBV10-2 CASSERDTLGWYGYTF TGCGCCAGCAGTGAAAGGGACACCCTTGGGTGGTATGGCTACACCTTC
TRBJ1-5 NA once TRBV10-2 CASSINGGVYSNQPQHF TGCGCCAGCAGTATAAACGGGGGTGTATATAGCAATCAGCCCCAGCATTTT
TRBJ1-1 TRBD1 once TRBV11-2 CASSTSQGRSTEAFF TGTGCCAGCAGCACCTCACAGGGGAGGTCGACTGAAGCTTTCTTT
TRBJ2-4 TRBD1 NA TRBV5-1 CASSLLGTGDIQYF TGCGCCAGCAGCTTGTTAGGGACAGGGGACATTCAGTACTTC
TRBJ1-5 TRBD1 NA TRBV7-8 CASSLFRGQGRAQPQHF TGTGCCAGCAGCTTATTCCGGGGACAGGGAAGGGCTCAGCCCCAGCATTTT
TRBJ1-1 TRBD1 NA TRBV5-1 CANSSTGGNTEAFF TGCGCCAACAGCTCCACAGGGGGGAACACTGAAGCTTTCTTT
TRBJ1-1 NA NA TRBV30 CAWSVNLQLNTEAFF TGTGCCTGGAGTGTGAACCTTCAACTGAACACTGAAGCTTTCTTT
TRBJ2-7 NA NA TRBV18 CASSISDGMDEQYF TGTGCCAGCTCTATTTCGGACGGTATGGACGAGCAGTACTTC
TRBJ2-2 NA NA TRBV5-1 CASSPPLGGGTGELFF TGCGCCAGCAGCCCTCCTCTGGGGGGCGGAACCGGGGAGCTGTTTTTT
TRBJ2-2 TRBD2 NA TRBV2 CASSFSGGFSGELFF TGTGCCAGCAGTTTCAGCGGGGGGTTCTCCGGGGAGCTGTTTTTT
TRBJ2-1 TRBD1 NA TRBV5-4 CASSPGQDVPNEQFF TGTGCCAGCAGTCCTGGACAGGACGTTCCCAATGAGCAGTTCTTC
TRBJ1-1 NA NA TRBV18 CASSLLDENTEAFF TGTGCCAGCTCCCTTCTGGACGAGAACACTGAAGCTTTCTTT
TRBJ1-4 NA NA TRBV5-1 CASSQGQRRGEKLFF TGCGCCAGCAGCCAAGGACAGAGGAGGGGTGAAAAACTGTTTTTT
TRBJ2-3 TRBD2 NA TRBV10-3 CASSMGVAGGSDTQYF TGTGCCAGCTCAATGGGTGTAGCGGGAGGATCTGATACGCAGTATTTT
TRBJ2-1 TRBD1 NA TRBV19 CASRPDRAVSEQFF TGTGCCAGCCGCCCGGACAGGGCGGTAAGTGAGCAGTTCTTC
TRBJ2-7 TRBD1 NA TRBV18 CASSPSLQGDGEQYF TGTGCCAGCTCACCATCATTACAGGGGGATGGCGAGCAGTACTTC
TRBJ1-4 TRBD1 NA TRBV6-1 CASSEVLGQGGEKLFF TGTGCCAGCAGTGAAGTTCTGGGACAGGGAGGTGAAAAACTGTTTTTT
TRBJ1-2 TRBD1 NA TRBV25-1 CASSEVIRDSLYGYTF TGTGCCAGCAGTGAGGTCATCCGGGACAGCCTCTATGGCTACACCTTC
TRBJ1-5 TRBD1 NA TRBV6-5 CASSSRQGHQPQHF TGTGCCAGCAGTTCTCGACAGGGACATCAGCCCCAGCATTTT
TRBJ2-7 NA NA TRBV7-9 CASSLEGVYEQYF TGTGCCAGCAGCTTGGAGGGGGTCTACGAGCAGTACTTC